Detailed here is one T cell receptor beta chain. This entry comes from a study of blood T cell repertoires in COVID-19. Study-level information: The study drew acute and convalescent COVID-19 samples from the United States, Italy and Spain. T cells, B-cell-depleted T cells, or PBMCs provided the cDNA or gDNA that served as material.

Original data processing: From reference gene primer amplification, estimates of nucleated cell counts were derived. Some clones are missing from TCRdb's copy, which holds only in-frame ones; the method was immunoSEQ multiplex PCR. Clone size and the V and J calls come from that table; the DNA yielded D and trimming. The table includes about 74,000 clones, almost 90% detected once. The CDR3 is 15 residues long. Trimming removed 0 bases at V and 3 bases at J, with 12 bases between. Germline CDR1 SGHRS, CDR2 YFSETQ. The sample was peripheral blood. The TCR comes from a woman older than 75 with active or convalescent COVID-19. This chain uses TRBV5-1 with TRBJ1-1; TRBD1 might be the D (5 bases). This chain's CDR3 is CASSLAGGRDTEAFF. CDR3 sequence (DNA): TGCGCCAGCAGCTTGGCCGGGGGAAGGGACACTGAAGCTTTCTTT.